This T cell receptor (beta chain) is from a study of neoadjuvant anti-PD-1 for oral cavity cancer. No culture or expansion preceded analysis of these blood cells. The CDR3 loop spans 18 amino acids. The germline V gene has CDR1 SGDLS and CDR2 YYNGEE. V lost 3 bases to trimming and J lost 3 bases; unmatched junction nucleotides: 15. Some clones are missing from TCRdb's copy, which holds only in-frame ones; the method was immunoSEQ multiplex PCR. The top ten hold about 3.7% of the sample, which has approximately 37,000 clones, about 83% seen once. This clonotype was obtained from a person aged 35-79 years with oral cavity squamous cell carcinoma. Material: PBMCs, obtained before nivolumab (anti-PD-1) treatment. The chain employs TRBV9 and TRBJ1-2; 9 bases align to TRBD1. The CDR3 region has the DNA TGTGCCAGCAGCGCAAACAGGGGGCTGAAGAGGGTAGACTATGGCTACACCTTC. The encoded protein is CASSANRGLKRVDYGYTF.